This TCR beta chain was recovered during a study of T cells in Graves' hyperthyroidism and ophthalmopathy. From RNA transcripts, TCR beta CDR3 regions were amplified. Using the HTBI primer set, a first-round RT-PCR was run on the TCR CDR3. TCRdb passed the multiplex PCR reads through MiXCR, listing each CDR3 protein once. The data contain hundreds of thousands of distinct CDR3 sequences, 20% of them singletons. This clonotype was detected only a few times. The CDR3 extends over 16 amino acids. Germline CDR1 and CDR2: SEHNR and FQNEAQ (reference sequence). Trimming shortened V by 5 bases and J by 9 bases, and 23 bases separated the two germline ends.

This chain links TRBV7-9 with TRBJ2-1; weak D call: TRBD1 (6 bases). The sequenced sample consisted of blood. This TCR came from a man younger than 40 with Graves' ophthalmopathy. The CDR3 reads CASSHPVQGLGAEQFF. CDR3 DNA: TGTGCCAGCAGCCACCCAGTCCAGGGGCTAGGGGCTGAGCAGTTCTTC.